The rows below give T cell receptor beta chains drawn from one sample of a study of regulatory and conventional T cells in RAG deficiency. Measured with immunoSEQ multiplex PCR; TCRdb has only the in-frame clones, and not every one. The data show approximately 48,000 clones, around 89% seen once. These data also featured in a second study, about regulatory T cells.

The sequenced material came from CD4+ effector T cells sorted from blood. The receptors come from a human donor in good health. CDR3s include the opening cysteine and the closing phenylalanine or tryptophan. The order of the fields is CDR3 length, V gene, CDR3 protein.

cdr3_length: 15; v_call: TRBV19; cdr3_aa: CASSTDRGVAQPQHF
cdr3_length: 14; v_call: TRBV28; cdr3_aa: CASSLGTNNQPQHF
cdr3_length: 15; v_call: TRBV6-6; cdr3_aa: CASSYRQGQGRGYTF
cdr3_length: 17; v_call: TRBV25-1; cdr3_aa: CASSRDRGTGANEKLFF
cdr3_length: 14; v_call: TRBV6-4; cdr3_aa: CASSAGTGDQPQHF
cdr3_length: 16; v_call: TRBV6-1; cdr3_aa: CASSEPGLRLDQPQHF
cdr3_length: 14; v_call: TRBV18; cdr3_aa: CASSPQGFAYEQYF
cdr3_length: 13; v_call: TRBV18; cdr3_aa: CASSQRDTHEAFF
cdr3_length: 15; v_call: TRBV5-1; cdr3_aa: CASSLEGRGEREQFF
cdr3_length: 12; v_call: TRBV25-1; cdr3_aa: CASSEWGLKAFF
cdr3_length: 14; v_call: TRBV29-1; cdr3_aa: CSVKEFMDREGYTF
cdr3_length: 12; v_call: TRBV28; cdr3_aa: CASSLSRNTIYF
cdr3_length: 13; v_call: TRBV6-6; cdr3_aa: CASSYLSTEGYTF
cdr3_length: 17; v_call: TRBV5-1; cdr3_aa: CASSPLIPGQGVDGYTF
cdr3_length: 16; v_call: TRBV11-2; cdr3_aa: CASSPTGQGIGYGYTF
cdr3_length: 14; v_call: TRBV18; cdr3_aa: CASSWTGVNEKLFF
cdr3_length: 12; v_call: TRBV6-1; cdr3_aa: CASTEGNYGYTF
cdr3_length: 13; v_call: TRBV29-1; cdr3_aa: CSVEGRLNTEAFF
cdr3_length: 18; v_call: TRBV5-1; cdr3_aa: CASSFAGQGAGGANVLTF
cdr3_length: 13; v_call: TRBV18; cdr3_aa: CASSPNPLEKLFF
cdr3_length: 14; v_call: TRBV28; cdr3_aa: CASSFQGSTDTQYF
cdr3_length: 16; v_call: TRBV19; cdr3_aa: CASSVSTSFPYNEQFF
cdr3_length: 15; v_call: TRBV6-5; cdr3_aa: CASSGGGGGYNEQFF
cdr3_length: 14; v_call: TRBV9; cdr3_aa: CASNTGGYTGELFF
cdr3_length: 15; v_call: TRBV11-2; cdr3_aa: CASSLVRGGTDTQYF
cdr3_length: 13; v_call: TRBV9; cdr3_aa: CASSRLAGDTQYF
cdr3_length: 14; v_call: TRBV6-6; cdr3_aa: CASSTSRGQETQYF
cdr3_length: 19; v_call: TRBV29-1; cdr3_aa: CSVLSPIPGQGMFGYGYTF
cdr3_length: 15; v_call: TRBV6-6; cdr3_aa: CASSYSIQAGQPQHF
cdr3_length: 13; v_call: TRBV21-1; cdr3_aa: CASRTRSEETQYF
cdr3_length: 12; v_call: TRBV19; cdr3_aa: CASSIQGIGYTF
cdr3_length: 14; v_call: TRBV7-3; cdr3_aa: CASSLTVLAGEQFF
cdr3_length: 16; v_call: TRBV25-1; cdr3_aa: CASSESAARYTDTQYF
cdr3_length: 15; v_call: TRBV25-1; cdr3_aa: CASSDSDLFDTEAFF
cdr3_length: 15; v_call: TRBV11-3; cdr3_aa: CASSRGLAGSDTQYF
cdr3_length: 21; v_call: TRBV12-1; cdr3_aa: CASSFARPCYREVTLHTEAFF
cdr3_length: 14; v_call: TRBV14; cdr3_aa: CASSRTGGNYGYTF
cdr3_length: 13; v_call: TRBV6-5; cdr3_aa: CASSRQENTEAFF
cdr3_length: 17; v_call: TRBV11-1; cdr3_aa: CASSPGGQRGNTGELFF
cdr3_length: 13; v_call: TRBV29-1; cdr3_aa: CSVARGLAYEQYF
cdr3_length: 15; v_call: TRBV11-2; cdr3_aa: CASSFLRGDTYEQYF
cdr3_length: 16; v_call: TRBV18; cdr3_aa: CASSPFIVRGAQGYTF
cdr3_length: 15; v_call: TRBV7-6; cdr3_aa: CASSPTGPPADTQYF
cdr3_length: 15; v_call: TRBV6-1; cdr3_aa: CASSPSGTGSYEQYF
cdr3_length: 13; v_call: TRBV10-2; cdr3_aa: CASSWDVSETQYF
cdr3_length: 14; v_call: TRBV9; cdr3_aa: CASKGVDVAGELFF
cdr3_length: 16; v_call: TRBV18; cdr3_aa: CASSYTGGSTNEKLFF
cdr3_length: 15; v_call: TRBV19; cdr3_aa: CASSPRSAENTEAFF
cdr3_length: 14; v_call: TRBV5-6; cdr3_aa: CASSLWAGDQPQHF
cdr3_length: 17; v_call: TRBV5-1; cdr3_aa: CASSLDPPLYSGNTIYF
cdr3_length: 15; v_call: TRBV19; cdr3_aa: CASSTGSAFGQPQHF
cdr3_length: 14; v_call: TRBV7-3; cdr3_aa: CASSLKSVNTEAFF
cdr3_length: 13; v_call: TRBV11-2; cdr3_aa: CASSDRGLVGYTF
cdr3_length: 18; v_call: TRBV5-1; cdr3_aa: CASSLQGTGTDINSPLHF
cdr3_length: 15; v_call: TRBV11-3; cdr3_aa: CASSLFGSGTDTQYF
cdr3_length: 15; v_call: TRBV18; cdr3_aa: CASSPSASKMDEQFF